A single sample is the source of the 10 T cell receptor beta chains below, sequenced in a study of T-cell reconstitution after alpha-beta-depleted transplantation in children. Library preparation (for TCRbeta) was performed with unique molecular identifiers. TCRdb recomputed calls from the PCR reads with MiXCR, one row per CDR3 protein. Of some 350,000 distinct CDR3 sequences in the sample, about a tenth are singletons; the top ten hold approximately 2.3%. Sample: PBMCs from the stem cell graft donor, taken from the stem cell graft. The source is a human donor who donated a stem cell graft to a child with acute lymphoblastic leukemia.

The chain combines TRBV19 with TRBJ2-2, with TRBD1 identical over 7 bases. CDR1 LNHDA and CDR2 SQIVND come from the germline V gene (reference sequence). V lost 5 bases, J lost 8 bases, and 5 bases stayed unmatched. This CDR3 is built from 13 residues. This CDR3 reads CASSRQGPGELFF. Here the CDR3 DNA reads TGTGCCAGTAGTCGACAGGGTCCAGGGGAGCTGTTTTTT. The full variable domain, completed using reference TRBV19 and TRBJ2-2, is DGGITQSPKYLFRKEGQNVTLSCEQNLNHDAMYWYRQDPGQGLRLIYYSQIVNDFQKGDIAEGYSVSREKKESFPLTVTSAQKNPTAFYLCASSRQGPGELFFGEGSRLTVL.

This clonotype was detected only a few times. This chain uses TRBV6-1 with TRBJ2-3; 8 bases match TRBD2. With 7 bases clipped from V and 3 bases from J, the junction kept 9 bases outside the gene matches. Per germline, CDR1 MNHNS and CDR2 SASEGT. This CDR3 is built from 15 residues. CDR3 residues: CASKLLAGSTDTQYF. The CDR3 coding sequence is TGTGCCAGCAAACTTTTAGCGGGATCTACAGATACGCAGTATTTT.

DNA of the CDR3: TGTGCCAGCAGTCGGAGGGCGAACACTGAAGCTTTCTTT. As protein: CASSRRANTEAFF. The chain uses TRBV27 and TRBJ1-1; D not certain. V dropped 5 bases and J dropped 1 base, with 8 bases sitting between them. This CDR3 comprises 13 residues. Germline V gives CDR1 MNHEY, CDR2 SMNVEV (reference sequence).

This clonotype has only a few counts. The CDR3 spells CASSQGGHEQYF. CDR3 in DNA: TGTGCCAGCAGCCAAGGGGGGCACGAGCAGTACTTC. The rearrangement links TRBV14 to TRBJ2-7, with D possibly being TRBD1 (6 bases). Germline CDR1 SGHDN, CDR2 FVKESK. V was clipped by 1 base and J by 5 bases, with 6 bases between them. CDR3 length: 12 residues.

This clonotype was seen a handful of times. The V call is TRBV3-1, the J call TRBJ2-1; D unclear. Germline V lookup: CDR1 LGHDT, CDR2 YNNKEL (reference sequence). V was trimmed by 0 bases and J by 5 bases, leaving 17 bases between them. CDR3 length: 17 amino acids. In nucleotides, the CDR3 is TGTGCCAGCAGCCAAGATTTTGGGTCCCAATCCCACAATGAGCAGTTCTTC. Translated: CASSQDFGSQSHNEQFF.

This clonotype was observed a few times. The chain uses TRBV4-2 and TRBJ1-2, with a weak D call TRBD1 (5 bases). Germline values: CDR1 LGHNA, CDR2 YNFKEQ. This CDR3 comprises 15 residues. Trimming left V 3 bases short and J 6 bases short, with 17 bases between. The CDR3 nucleotides are TGTGCCAGCAGCCACAGGCGGGGGTGGTCTGATGGCTACACCTTC. It translates to CASSHRRGWSDGYTF.

This sequence joins TRBV7-9 and TRBJ1-2; D is ambiguous. Looked up from germline, CDR1 is SEHNR and CDR2 is FQNEAQ (reference sequence). V was shortened by 0 bases and J by 0 bases, with 8 bases between the two germline ends. This CDR3 comprises 15 residues. The chain's CDR3 is CASSLALGANYGYTF. As DNA, the CDR3 is TGTGCCAGCAGCTTAGCACTGGGAGCTAACTATGGCTACACCTTC.

The rearrangement uses TRBV21-1 and TRBJ2-1; the table's D call of TRBD2 was not tested on the DNA. TRBV21-1 is termed a pseudogene. CDR3 size: 16 residues. The CDR3 reads CASSTGKRGNYNEQFF. CDR3 nucleotides: TGTGCCAGCAGCACAGGCAAGCGGGGAAACTACAATGAGCAGTTCTTC.

This clonotype was recorded many times. The CDR3 DNA reads TGTGCCAGCAGCGTAGGTCCTAGCGAGACCTACGAGCAGTACTTC. Its translation: CASSVGPSETYEQYF. The rearrangement uses TRBV9 and TRBJ2-7; the D gene is possibly TRBD2 (6 bases). CDR3 size: 15 residues. Germline-derived CDR1 and CDR2 are SGDLS and YYNGEE. Between the trimmed V and J ends, which lost 0 bases and 2 bases, there was a span of 12 bases.

This clonotype came up a few times. The chain links TRBV6-1 to TRBJ2-3, with D possibly called TRBD1 or TRBD2 (5 bases each). This CDR3 comprises 17 residues. Germline V CDR1 and CDR2: MNHNS, SASEGT. V lost 5 bases and J 2 bases, leaving 20 bases between the germline ends. The CDR3 DNA follows: TGTGCCAGCAGTCGGGGCGGAACCTCCTCTCTCACAGATACGCAGTATTTT. Amino acids: CASSRGGTSSLTDTQYF.